A single sample gave rise to the 10 T cell receptor beta chains below, sequenced in a study of blood T cell repertoires in COVID-19. Profiled with immunoSEQ multiplex PCR; TCRdb holds only in-frame clones, not every one. The sample lists fewer than 150,000 clones, over 80% occurring once. Sequenced input: PBMCs or T cells enriched from blood (not recorded which). Source of these receptors: a man aged 25 to 45 who had recovered from COVID-19.

This chain connects TRBV14 to TRBJ2-1; D perhaps matches TRBD2 (6 bases). Trimming shortened V by 6 bases and J by 9 bases, and 12 bases separated the two germline ends. The CDR3 consists of 12 residues. Germline-derived CDR1 and CDR2 are SGHDN and FVKESK. DNA for the CDR3: TGTGCCAGCAGACTAGCTTTTGGTGAGCAGTTCTTC. This codes for CASRLAFGEQFF.

The chain combines TRBV29-1 with TRBJ2-3; D unresolved. The CDR3 is made up of 13 amino acids. The germline V gene has CDR1 SQVTM and CDR2 ANQGSEA. With 2 bases removed from V and 0 bases from J, the gap between germline ends came to 6 bases. Written as DNA, the CDR3 is TGCAGCGTTGAACCTTCTAGCACAGATACGCAGTATTTT. Residues: CSVEPSSTDTQYF.

The V and J genes are TRBV2 and TRBJ1-6; D not certain. The CDR3 is 12 residues long. Germline CDR1 SNHLY, CDR2 FYNNEI. Trimming stripped 4 bases from V and 10 bases from J, with 8 bases between. The CDR3 spells CASSGALSPLHF. CDR3 nucleotide sequence: TGTGCCAGCAGTGGGGCCCTGTCACCCCTCCACTTT.

V is TRBV7-8 and J is TRBJ2-1; the match to TRBD2 covers 16 bases. The CDR3 has 18 amino acids. Germline CDR1 SGHVS, CDR2 FQNEAQ. Trimming removed 4 bases from V and 2 bases from J; junction bases left unmatched: 5. The CDR3 is CASSWAGTSGGAYNEQFF. CDR3 sequence (DNA): TGTGCCAGCAGCTGGGCCGGGACTAGCGGGGGGGCCTACAATGAGCAGTTCTTC.

The chain carries TRBV6-5 and TRBJ1-1; D is unresolved. Germline CDR1 MNHEY, CDR2 SVGAGI. This CDR3 is built from 13 residues. The V and J ends lost 2 bases and 1 base respectively, with 5 bases between them. The chain's CDR3 is CASSYGQNTEAFF. CDR3 sequence (DNA): TGTGCCAGCAGTTACGGGCAGAACACTGAAGCTTTCTTT.

This clone was counted a few times. The chain uses TRBV2 and TRBJ2-7; TRBD1 agrees at 10 bases. Per the germline V gene, CDR1 is SNHLY and CDR2 is FYNNEI. V was clipped by 4 bases and J by 3 bases; unmatched bases: 3. The CDR3 has 14 residues. In DNA form, the CDR3 reads TGTGCCAGCAGTGGACAGGGGGCGAACTACGAGCAGTACTTC. Translation gives CASSGQGANYEQYF.

The chain joins TRBV12-5 to TRBJ1-1; TRBD1 aligns across 8 bases. Germline V CDR1 and CDR2: LGHNT, FRNRAP. V lost 3 bases, J lost 1 base, and 4 bases stayed unmatched. This CDR3 comprises 15 residues. In DNA form, the CDR3 reads TGTGCTAGTGGTTTAGTGACAGGGGAGAACACTGAAGCTTTCTTT. This sequence encodes CASGLVTGENTEAFF.

In its sample, this clone was seen a few times. The chain uses TRBV27 and TRBJ2-7; D is unresolved. Germline CDR1 is MNHEY and CDR2 is SMNVEV (reference sequence). Deletions cut 2 bases from V and 0 bases from J, with 8 bases between. The CDR3 is made up of 14 amino acids. This chain's CDR3 is CASSLMPSSYEQYF. The CDR3 bases are TGTGCCAGCAGTTTAATGCCGAGCTCCTACGAGCAGTACTTC.

The V and J genes are TRBV11-1 and TRBJ2-2, with D maybe TRBD2 (6 bases). The CDR3 totals 16 residues. Between the trimmed V and J ends, which lost 10 bases and 5 bases, there was a span of 23 bases. The germline V gene has CDR1 SGHAT and CDR2 FQDESV (reference sequence). CDR3 amino acids: CAISMVGGTQTGELFF. In DNA form, the CDR3 reads TGTGCCATCTCTATGGTCGGCGGGACTCAGACCGGGGAGCTGTTTTTT. Full variable domain (remainder filled in from reference TRBV11-1 and TRBJ2-2): EAEVAQSPRYKITEKSQAVAFWCDPISGHATLYWYRQILGQGPELLVQFQDESVVDDSQLPKDRFSAERLKGVDSTLKIQPAELGDSAMYLCAISMVGGTQTGELFFGEGSRLTVL.

The chain links TRBV29-1 to TRBJ2-1; 10 bases are shared with TRBD2. The ends lost 6 bases at V and 7 bases at J; junction bases unmatched: 6. Germline V lookup: CDR1 SQVTM, CDR2 ANQGSEA. CDR3 size: 13 residues. This CDR3 reads CSVDPGLANEQFF. The CDR3 DNA sequence: TGCAGCGTAGACCCGGGACTAGCGAATGAGCAGTTCTTC.